The following is a T cell receptor (beta chain) sequence with its context. The table came from immunoSEQ multiplex PCR; TCRdb's copy has only in-frame clones and leaves some out. Of over 250,000 clones in the sample, approximately 83% were seen once. Germline-derived CDR1 and CDR2 are KGHSH and LQKENI. The CDR3 sequence is 16 residues long. The ends were cut back, 1 base at V and 0 bases at J, with 11 bases in the middle. This specimen comes from a study of blood T cell repertoires in COVID-19. The chain recombines TRBV18 with TRBJ2-3; possible D gene TRBD2, 6 bases. The origin of this receptor is a woman aged 70-85 years with acute or convalescent COVID-19. Sequencing input: peripheral blood. In nucleotides, the CDR3 is TGTGCCAGCTCACCACTAGCGGCGACTAGCACAGATACGCAGTATTTT. It is translated as CASSPLAATSTDTQYF.